This T cell receptor beta chain was found in a study of control samples from healthy donors and cancer patients. V shed 0 bases and J shed 8 bases, with 13 bases lying between them. This CDR3 comprises 13 residues. Germline CDR1 and CDR2: GTSNPN and SVGIG (reference sequence). TCRdb's table, derived via immunoSEQ multiplex PCR, lists solely in-frame clones and lacks some. The sample lists fewer than 500,000 clones; 90% were seen once. This TCR derives from a man aged 40-49 years with head and neck cancer. V and J are TRBV30 and TRBJ1-2; D perhaps matches TRBD1 (6 bases). Sequenced sample: PBMCs. CDR3 in DNA: TGTGCCTGGAGTGTCCAGGGGATGGGGGGCTACACCTTC. Its protein product is CAWSVQGMGGYTF.